Presented here are 24 T cell receptor beta chains from one specimen sequenced in a study of T-cell reconstitution after alpha-beta-depleted transplantation in children. Unique molecular identifiers were incorporated when the TCRbeta library was constructed. TCRdb re-called the PCR reads with MiXCR, one entry per CDR3 protein. The sample lists nearly 550,000 distinct CDR3 sequences, around 19% occurring once. Sequencing used PBMCs from the stem cell graft donor, obtained from the stem cell graft. The receptors come from a human donor who donated a stem cell graft to a child with acute lymphoblastic leukemia.

This clonotype was found a few times. The chain couples TRBV12-5 to TRBJ1-1; TRBD1 agrees at 9 bases. The V gene end was trimmed by 6 bases and the J gene end by 1 base; junction bases not matched to a gene: 3. CDR1 LGHNT and CDR2 FRNRAP come from the germline V gene. The CDR3 consists of 14 residues. CDR3 region: CASGLTGGNTEAFF. The CDR3 DNA reads TGTGCTAGTGGACTGACAGGGGGGAACACTGAAGCTTTCTTT.

This clonotype was seen only a few times. This chain links TRBV12-3 or TRBV12-4 with TRBJ2-5, with D possibly being TRBD1 (6 bases). The CDR3 covers 15 residues. The germline V and J ends were trimmed by 3 bases and 2 bases, with 13 bases remaining between them. The CDR3 reads CASSLGTPPQETQYF. For the CDR3, the DNA is TGTGCCAGCAGTTTGGGGACACCACCTCAAGAGACCCAGTACTTC.

In its sample, this clonotype was seen a few times. The genes are TRBV5-1 and TRBJ2-7; 10 bases line up with TRBD1. This CDR3 has 15 amino acids. Germline V gene lookup returns CDR1 SGHRS and CDR2 YFSETQ. The junction had 7 bases not matched to a gene; V was cut back by 5 bases and J by 2 bases. The CDR3 DNA is TGCGCCAGCAGGCTAACCGGGACAGGGGCCTACGAGCAGTACTTC. It translates to CASRLTGTGAYEQYF.

The V call is TRBV4-1, the J call TRBJ2-3; 12 positions agree with TRBD2. Germline values: CDR1 MGHRA, CDR2 YSYEKL. The CDR3 totals 17 residues. The J segment lost 0 bases and the V segment lost 4 bases, leaving 5 bases of the junction unmatched. As DNA, the CDR3 is TGCGCCAGCAGCCCGATAGGGACTAGCGGGAGCACAGATACGCAGTATTTT. Translated: CASSPIGTSGSTDTQYF.

This clonotype has a handful of counts. This rearrangement joins TRBV5-8 to TRBJ2-1; D might be TRBD1 (5 bases). The V gene lost 0 bases and the J gene lost 7 bases, with 11 bases spanning the gap. Germline CDR1 is SGHTS and CDR2 is YDEGEE. This CDR3 region has 14 residues. The chain's CDR3 is CASSLVPGQNEQFF. CDR3 bases: TGTGCCAGCAGCTTGGTCCCAGGGCAGAATGAGCAGTTCTTC.

The V call is TRBV5-8, the J call TRBJ2-5, with D unclear. The CDR3 consists of 15 residues. The germline V gene has CDR1 SGHTS and CDR2 YDEGEE. V was clipped by 7 bases and J by 4 bases, with 20 bases between them. CDR3 sequence (DNA): TGTGCCAGCCACCCTCGAGGTCTGTTGGGAGAGACCCAGTACTTC. Translating gives CASHPRGLLGETQYF.

This sequence joins TRBV20-1 and TRBJ2-1; 8 nucleotides align to TRBD2. Germline V lookup: CDR1 DFQATT, CDR2 SNEGSKA (reference sequence). This CDR3 has 14 residues. V shed 4 bases and J 4 bases; nucleotides not matched to a gene: 6. In DNA, the CDR3 is TGCAGTGCTACTACGGGACTAGTGTACAATGAGCAGTTCTTC. This gives the protein CSATTGLVYNEQFF.

This clonotype was observed a handful of times. CDR3 nucleotide sequence: TGTGCCAGCAGTTCCCCTGGTGGCAACCGCAATGAGCAGTTCTTC. Amino acid sequence: CASSSPGGNRNEQFF. The gene calls are TRBV6-5 and TRBJ2-1; no clear D gene. Germline values: CDR1 MNHEY, CDR2 SVGAGI. Between the trimmed V and J ends, which lost 4 bases and 6 bases, there was a span of 16 bases. The CDR3 is 15 residues long.

The chain carries TRBV20-1 and TRBJ2-7; 8 positions match TRBD2. V lost 4 bases, J lost 9 bases, and 8 bases stayed unmatched. Germline CDR1 and CDR2: DFQATT and SNEGSKA (reference sequence). The CDR3 has 12 amino acids. The CDR3 spells CSATREVGGQYF. CDR3 coding DNA: TGCAGTGCTACGCGGGAGGTGGGTGGGCAGTACTTC.

Remarks on this clonotype: One junction end disagrees with the germline gene, perhaps due to a read error. The chain employs TRBV29-1 and TRBJ1-2; the match to TRBD1 covers 9 bases. Per germline, CDR1 SQVTM and CDR2 ANQGSEA. The CDR3 extends over 14 amino acids. CDR3 sequence (DNA): TGCAGCGTCGTACCGGGACAGGGAGTCTATGGCTACTCCTTC. Amino acids: CSVVPGQGVYGYSF.

The V and J genes are TRBV12-3 or TRBV12-4 and TRBJ2-1; tentatively, D is TRBD2 (5 bases). The CDR3 is 12 residues long. V lost 4 bases to trimming and J lost 7 bases, with 8 bases between them. CDR3 in DNA: TGTGCCAGCAGTTGGAGGTGGAATGAGCAGTTCTTC. It codes for CASSWRWNEQFF.

This chain links TRBV4-1 with TRBJ2-7, with D tentatively TRBD1 or TRBD2 (5 bases each). The V gene lost 0 bases and the J gene lost 7 bases, with 19 bases spanning the gap. The germline V gene encodes CDR1 MGHRA and CDR2 YSYEKL. The CDR3 has 16 residues. The DNA for the CDR3 is TGCGCCAGCAGCCAAGATGGGGCGTCTAGCACCTGGGAGCAGTACTTC. Amino acid sequence: CASSQDGASSTWEQYF.

In its sample, this clonotype was seen a few times. The chain combines TRBV12-3 or TRBV12-4 with TRBJ2-7, with D tentatively TRBD2 (6 bases). The CDR3 spans 12 residues. V dropped 1 base and J dropped 9 bases, with 10 bases sitting between them. CDR3 amino acids: CASSLVRGGQYF. In DNA, the CDR3 is TGTGCCAGCAGTTTAGTTCGGGGAGGGCAGTACTTC.

V is TRBV5-1 and J is TRBJ2-1; 8 nucleotides line up with TRBD2. This CDR3 is built from 13 residues. Trimming removed 7 bases from V and 8 bases from J; junction bases left unmatched: 8. Germline V gene lookup returns CDR1 SGHRS and CDR2 YFSETQ. CDR3 protein: CASGGLAGDEQFF. CDR3 coding DNA: TGCGCCAGCGGCGGACTAGCAGGCGATGAGCAGTTCTTC.

This clonotype turned up a few times. The chain couples TRBV3-1 to TRBJ1-4; D is unclear. V was cut by 0 bases and J by 4 bases, with 9 bases left in between. The CDR3 loop spans 15 amino acids. Germline CDR1 LGHDT, CDR2 YNNKEL (reference sequence). The CDR3: CASSQEVSSNEKLFF. CDR3 coding DNA: TGTGCCAGCAGCCAAGAAGTATCCAGTAATGAAAAACTGTTTTTT.

The chain couples TRBV6-5 to TRBJ2-5; D is unresolved. The ends were cut back, 0 bases at V and 6 bases at J, with 8 bases in the middle. This CDR3 contains 13 residues. CDR1 and CDR2 (germline): MNHEY, SVGAGI. In nucleotides, the CDR3 is TGTGCCAGCAGTTACTCGGGTTCGAAGACCCAGTACTTC. As protein: CASSYSGSKTQYF.

V usage is TRBV5-1 and J usage is TRBJ2-3, with 15 bases matching TRBD2. This CDR3 has 17 amino acids. Looked up from germline, CDR1 is SGHRS and CDR2 is YFSETQ. V shed 4 bases, J shed 8 bases, and the junction held 11 bases outside the gene matches. Here the CDR3 DNA reads TGCGCCAGCAGCCCGATCTACGGGACTAGCGGGAGGCGTACGCAGTATTTT. This sequence encodes CASSPIYGTSGRRTQYF.

The chain joins TRBV5-6 to TRBJ2-3; D is uncertain. V was shortened by 7 bases and J by 2 bases, with 8 bases between the two germline ends. Germline V lookup: CDR1 SGHDT, CDR2 YYEEEE. The CDR3 contains 12 residues. The CDR3 DNA reads as TGTGCCAGCCGATGGCTCACAGATACGCAGTATTTT. Protein sequence: CASRWLTDTQYF.

At least ten counts were recorded for this clonotype. V gene TRBV5-1 combines with J gene TRBJ1-4; no definite D call. Germline assignment: CDR1 SGHRS and CDR2 YFSETQ. Trimming cost V 2 bases and J 2 bases, with 7 bases left between them. There are 14 residues in the CDR3. The CDR3 loop is CASSLGPTNEKLFF. The CDR3 bases are TGCGCCAGCAGCTTAGGGCCTACTAATGAAAAACTGTTTTTT.

In this sample, this clonotype turned up a few times. The rearrangement links TRBV10-3 to TRBJ1-2; tentative D call: TRBD1 (6 bases). This CDR3 region has 18 residues. The germline V and J ends were trimmed by 4 bases and 4 bases, with 25 bases remaining between them. Germline loops: CDR1 ENHRY, CDR2 SYGVKD. The CDR3: CAISAPGQQSGLGYGYTF. In nucleotides, the CDR3 is TGTGCCATCAGTGCACCGGGACAACAGTCGGGCTTGGGCTATGGCTACACCTTC.

The sample holds a few counts of this clonotype. The chain carries TRBV27 and TRBJ2-2, with D perhaps being TRBD1 or TRBD2 (6 bases each). V was shortened by 5 bases and J by 8 bases, with 12 bases between the two germline ends. The CDR3 is 13 amino acids. Germline V gene sequence: CDR1 MNHEY, CDR2 SMNVEV (reference sequence). The CDR3 is CASSLGGGGELFF. The CDR3 nucleotides read TGTGCCAGCAGTCTCGGGGGCGGGGGGGAGCTGTTTTTT.

This clonotype was found a few times. The chain has TRBV7-9 and TRBJ2-1; D is perhaps TRBD1 or TRBD2 (5 bases each). Between the trimmed V and J ends, which lost 3 bases and 6 bases, there was a span of 21 bases. CDR1 is SEHNR and CDR2 is FQNEAQ in the germline V gene (reference sequence). This CDR3 spans 17 amino acids. CDR3 sequence (DNA): TGTGCCAGCAGCTTTCCCGGGGCCAGAGTTCATTTCAATGAGCAGTTCTTC. It translates to CASSFPGARVHFNEQFF. Combining the CDR3 with reference TRBV7-9 and TRBJ2-1 gives the whole variable domain DTGVSQNPRHKITKRGQNVTFRCDPISEHNRLYWYRQTLGQGPEFLTYFQNEAQLEKSRLLSDRFSAERPKGSFSTLEIQRTEQGDSAMYLCASSFPGARVHFNEQFFGPGTRLTVL.

In this sample, this clonotype turned up a few times. V is TRBV12-3 or TRBV12-4 and J is TRBJ2-1; D is ambiguous. The CDR3 is 12 amino acids. Deletions cut 2 bases from V and 7 bases from J, with 6 bases between. For the CDR3, the DNA is TGTGCCAGCAGTTTATCCTTTAATGAGCAGTTCTTC. Translation: CASSLSFNEQFF.

V usage is TRBV5-1 and J usage is TRBJ2-4; 10 bases agree with TRBD2. Unmatched junction bases numbered 8, after V lost 0 bases and J lost 8 bases. Per the germline V gene, CDR1 is SGHRS and CDR2 is YFSETQ. CDR3 length equals 16 residues. The chain's CDR3 is CASSLAPSGSSDIQYF. DNA of the CDR3: TGCGCCAGCAGCTTGGCCCCTAGCGGGAGTTCTGACATTCAGTACTTC. The whole variable domain, filled in from reference TRBV5-1 and TRBJ2-4, reads KAGVTQTPRYLIKTRGQQVTLSCSPISGHRSVSWYQQTPGQGLQFLFEYFSETQRNKGNFPGRFSGRQFSNSRSEMNVSTLELGDSALYLCASSLAPSGSSDIQYFGAGTRLSVL.